Listed below are T cell receptor beta chains from one sample, sequenced in a study of blood T cell repertoires in COVID-19. Some clones are missing from TCRdb's copy, which holds only in-frame ones; the method was immunoSEQ multiplex PCR. Found here are 42,000 or so clones, around 81% of them singletons; the top ten hold 30% to 45%. Material for sequencing was peripheral blood. The source of these receptors is a man aged 40-50 years with active or convalescent COVID-19. Each CDR3 is given with its conserved first and last residue. D genes are given only for firm matches. Only part of the rows carry a size: once, few, many, or a class if the clone is expanded.

clone_size j_call d_call v_call cdr3_nt cdr3_aa
- TRBJ1-2 TRBD1 TRBV28 TGTGCCAGCAAATTGGGACAGGGTGATGGCTACACCTTC CASKLGQGDGYTF
- TRBJ2-2 TRBD1 TRBV2 TGTGCCAGCGGGACAGGGCGGACCGGGGAGCTGTTTTTT CASGTGRTGELFF
- TRBJ2-2 - TRBV19 TGTGCCAGTAGTCGCACCCTTCAGGGCACCGGGGAGCTGTTTTTT CASSRTLQGTGELFF
- TRBJ2-2 TRBD1 TRBV9 TGTGCCAGCAGCGTAGGGGTCTGGCTGCTGGGGACAGGGGGCTCCGGGGAGCTGTTTTTT CASSVGVWLLGTGGSGELFF
- TRBJ1-6 TRBD1 TRBV3-1/TRBV3-2 TGTGCCAGCAGCCAAGACGTCGGGACAGGGACTTCACCCCTCCACTTT CASSQDVGTGTSPLHF
medium-sized TRBJ2-2 TRBD2 TRBV5-6 TGTGCCAGCAGTCCGGGGGGAGGGGACACCGGGGAGCTGTTTTTT CASSPGGGDTGELFF
- TRBJ2-3 - TRBV2 TGTGCCAGCGACTTTAGCACAGATACGCAGTATTTT CASDFSTDTQYF
- TRBJ1-6 - TRBV14 TGTGCCAGCAGCCAGGGCACCTATAATTCACCCCTCCACTTT CASSQGTYNSPLHF
- TRBJ1-1 - TRBV3-1/TRBV3-2 TGTGCCAGCAGCCAAAACAGGGTCGGCACTGAAGCTTTCTTT CASSQNRVGTEAFF
- TRBJ1-2 - TRBV5-1 TGCGCCAGCACCTCATCCAGGATGGGTGTTAACTATGGCTACACCTTC CASTSSRMGVNYGYTF
- TRBJ2-2 TRBD2 TRBV27 TGTGCCAGCAGTTTATTAGCGGGGAGAGGTCCCGGGGAGCTGTTTTTT CASSLLAGRGPGELFF
- TRBJ2-5 TRBD1 TRBV5-1 TGCGCCAGCAGCTGGGACAGGGGAGAGACCCAGTACTTC CASSWDRGETQYF
- TRBJ2-1 TRBD1 TRBV2 TGTGCCAGCAGTGCTTGGGACAGGGGGAATGAAAGCGAGCAGTTCTTC CASSAWDRGNESEQFF
- TRBJ2-7 - TRBV3-1/TRBV3-2 TGTGCCAGCAGCCGGGGCGCCTCCTACGAGCAGTACTTC CASSRGASYEQYF
- TRBJ1-1 - TRBV11-3 TGTGCCAGCAGCCCCGTCGTCTTTACTGAAGCTTTCTTT CASSPVVFTEAFF
- TRBJ2-7 TRBD2 TRBV6-2/TRBV6-3 TGTGCCAGCAGTTACCTGGCGGGGGGTACCTACGAGCAGTACTTC CASSYLAGGTYEQYF
- TRBJ2-3 TRBD1 TRBV3-1/TRBV3-2 TGTGCCAGCAGCCAAAGGGACAGGGGCCCAGATACGCAGTATTTT CASSQRDRGPDTQYF
- TRBJ1-6 TRBD1 TRBV5-1 TGCGCCAGCAGCTTGGGTACCGGGACAGGGAATTCACCCCTCCACTTT CASSLGTGTGNSPLHF
- TRBJ2-7 - TRBV7-9 TGTGCCAGCAGCTTAGCACCCGAGGGCGAGCAGTACTTC CASSLAPEGEQYF
few TRBJ1-1 TRBD1 TRBV18 TGTGCCAGCTCACCAAGGGGCGACAGGGGGCCCGGGTCTGAAGCTTTCTTT CASSPRGDRGPGSEAFF
- TRBJ1-3 TRBD1 TRBV5-1 TGCGCCAGCAGCTTGGTCACAGGGGGCCCAAACACCATATATTTT CASSLVTGGPNTIYF
- TRBJ1-1 - TRBV10-3 TGTGCCATCAGTGAGTCTAAATCGAACACTGAAGCTTTCTTT CAISESKSNTEAFF
- TRBJ2-1 TRBD2 TRBV9 TGTGCCAGCAGCCACGGGGGGAGAGGGAGTGCGTTCTTC CASSHGGRGSAFF
- TRBJ2-5 TRBD2 TRBV7-2 TGTGCCAGCAGCTCTACTAGCGGGAAGGGGGGAGAGACCCAGTACTTC CASSSTSGKGGETQYF
- TRBJ2-3 - TRBV7-3 TGTGCCAGCAGCTTATCGGGGTCCACAGATACGCAGTATTTT CASSLSGSTDTQYF
medium-sized TRBJ1-1 - TRBV7-9 TGTGCCACCACCTGGGGAGTTGACACTGAAGCTTTCTTT CATTWGVDTEAFF
- TRBJ1-5 - TRBV27 TGTGCCAGCAGTCCTCACAGGGTTGCTCAGCCCCAGCATTTT CASSPHRVAQPQHF
- TRBJ2-6 - TRBV5-1 TGCGCCAGCAGCCTAGACGGGGGACGCTCTGGGGCCAACGTCCTGACTTTC CASSLDGGRSGANVLTF
- TRBJ1-1 - TRBV29-1 TGCAGCGCGGGATCGGGTACTGAAGCTTTCTTT CSAGSGTEAFF
- TRBJ2-1 TRBD2 TRBV18 TGTGCCAGCTCACCAGGGCCGGGACTAGTCTACAATGAGCAGTTCTTC CASSPGPGLVYNEQFF
- TRBJ1-1 TRBD1 TRBV3-1/TRBV3-2 TGTGCCAGCAGTCCCCAGGGGGACACTGAAGCTTTCTTT CASSPQGDTEAFF
once TRBJ2-7 TRBD1 TRBV19 TGTGCCACTAAGCAGGGGGTCAGCCAGTCCTACGAGCAGTACTTC CATKQGVSQSYEQYF
- TRBJ1-2 - TRBV11-2 TGTGCCAGCAGCTTAGCAGAAGGACAGTCCTATGGCTACACCTTC CASSLAEGQSYGYTF
once TRBJ2-3 TRBD2 TRBV4-1 TGCGCCAGCAGCCAAGATGGGCTAGCGGGAGATACGCAGTATTTT CASSQDGLAGDTQYF
- TRBJ1-2 - TRBV28 TGTGCCAGCACTGATGACAGTTCGGGCTACACCTTC CASTDDSSGYTF
- TRBJ2-7 TRBD1 TRBV4-3 TGCGCCAGCAGCCAAAAACAGGGGGCGAGCAACGAGCAGTACTTC CASSQKQGASNEQYF
- TRBJ1-1 TRBD1 TRBV6-6 TGTGCCAGCAGTTACCCTCAGGGGGCATCTGAAGCTTTCTTT CASSYPQGASEAFF
- TRBJ2-1 TRBD2 TRBV6-1 TGTGCCAGCAGTGGTGCTTGGGCGGGAGTGGACAATGAGCAGTTCTTC CASSGAWAGVDNEQFF
- TRBJ2-7 TRBD2 TRBV6-2/TRBV6-3 TGTGCCAGCAGTTACTCTGGCGGGGGGCCCTACGAGCAGTACTTC CASSYSGGGPYEQYF
- TRBJ1-6 - TRBV15 TGTGCCACCAGCAGTCAGGGGTATAATTCACCCCTCCACTTT CATSSQGYNSPLHF
once TRBJ2-7 TRBD1 TRBV7-2 TGTGCCAGCAGCTTAGGGACAGGGCAAACCTACGAGCAGTACTTC CASSLGTGQTYEQYF
- TRBJ2-7 TRBD2 TRBV4-1 TGCGCCAGCAGCCAAACCGGGACTAGCGCTGACGAGCAGTACTTC CASSQTGTSADEQYF
few TRBJ1-5 TRBD1 TRBV6-6 TGTGCCAGCAGTCCCCAGGGACAGTTACCTCAGCCCCAGCATTTT CASSPQGQLPQPQHF
- TRBJ1-2 - TRBV15 TGTGCCACCAGCAGAGCACCCGGGGGGGGCTACACCTTC CATSRAPGGGYTF
- TRBJ1-1 - TRBV7-2 TGTGCCAGCAGCCCACCGGGGGGGACTGAAGCTTTCTTT CASSPPGGTEAFF
- TRBJ1-2 - TRBV4-2 TGTGCCAGCAGCCAAGCATCAGACTCTAACTATGGCTACACCTTC CASSQASDSNYGYTF
- TRBJ2-7 TRBD1 TRBV11-3 TGTGCCAGCAGCGCACCGGGACAGGGACTCTCCTACGAGCAGTACTTC CASSAPGQGLSYEQYF
- TRBJ2-7 TRBD1 TRBV5-1 TGCGCCAGCAGCGCGGGACAGGGAGGTATCGAGCAGTACTTC CASSAGQGGIEQYF